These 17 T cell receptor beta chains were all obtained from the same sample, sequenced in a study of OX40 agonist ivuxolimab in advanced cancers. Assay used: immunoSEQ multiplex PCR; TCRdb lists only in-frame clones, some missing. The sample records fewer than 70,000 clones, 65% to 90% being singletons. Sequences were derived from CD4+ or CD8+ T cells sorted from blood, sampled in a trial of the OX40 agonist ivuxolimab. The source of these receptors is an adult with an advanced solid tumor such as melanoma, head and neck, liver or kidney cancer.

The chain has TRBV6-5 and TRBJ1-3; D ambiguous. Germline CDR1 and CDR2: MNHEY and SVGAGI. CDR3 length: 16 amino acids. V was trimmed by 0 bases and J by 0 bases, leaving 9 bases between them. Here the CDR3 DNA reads TGTGCCAGCAGTTACTCGAGACTTTTCTCTGGAAACACCATATATTTT. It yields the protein CASSYSRLFSGNTIYF.

The CDR3 DNA sequence: TGTGCCAGCAGCCTGGGGGGCGGGAGCTCCTACAATGAGCAGTTCTTC. Encoded protein: CASSLGGGSSYNEQFF. V and J are TRBV28 and TRBJ2-1; D might be TRBD2 (7 bases). Germline V gene data show CDR1 as MDHEN and CDR2 as SYDVKM. The CDR3 runs to 16 residues. Between the trimmed V and J ends, which lost 6 bases and 0 bases, there was a span of 15 bases.

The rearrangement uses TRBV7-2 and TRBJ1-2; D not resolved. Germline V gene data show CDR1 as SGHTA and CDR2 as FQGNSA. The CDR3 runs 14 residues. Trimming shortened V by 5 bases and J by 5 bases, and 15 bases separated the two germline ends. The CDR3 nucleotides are TGTGCCAGCAGCCTCGGGGATCCTCTTTATGGCTACACCTTC. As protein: CASSLGDPLYGYTF.

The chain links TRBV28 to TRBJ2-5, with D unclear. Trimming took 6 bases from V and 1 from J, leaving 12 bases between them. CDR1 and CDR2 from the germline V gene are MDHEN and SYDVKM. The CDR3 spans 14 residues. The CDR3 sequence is CASSPLQVQETQYF. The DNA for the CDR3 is TGTGCCAGCAGCCCTCTGCAGGTCCAAGAGACCCAGTACTTC.

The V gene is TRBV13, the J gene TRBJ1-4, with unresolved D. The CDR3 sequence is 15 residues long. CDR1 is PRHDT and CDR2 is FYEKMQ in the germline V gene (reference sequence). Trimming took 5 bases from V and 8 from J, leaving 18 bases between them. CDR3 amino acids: CASSPPPGDGEKLFF. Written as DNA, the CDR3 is TGTGCCAGCAGCCCCCCCCCGGGAGACGGGGAAAAACTGTTTTTT.

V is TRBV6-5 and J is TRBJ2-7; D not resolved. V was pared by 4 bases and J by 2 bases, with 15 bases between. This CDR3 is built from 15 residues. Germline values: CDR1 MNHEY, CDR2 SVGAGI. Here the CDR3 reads CASSWVARSPYEQYF. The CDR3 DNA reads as TGTGCCAGCAGTTGGGTGGCGCGCAGTCCCTACGAGCAGTACTTC.

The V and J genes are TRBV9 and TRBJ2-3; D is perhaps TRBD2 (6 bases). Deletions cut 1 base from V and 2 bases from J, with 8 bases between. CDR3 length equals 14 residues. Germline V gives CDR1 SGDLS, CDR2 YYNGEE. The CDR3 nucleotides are TGTGCCAGCAGCGTATCTAGCGCCACAGATACGCAGTATTTT. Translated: CASSVSSATDTQYF. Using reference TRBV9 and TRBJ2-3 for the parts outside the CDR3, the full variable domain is DSGVTQTPKHLITATGQRVTLRCSPRSGDLSVYWYQQSLDQGLQFLIQYYNGEERAKGNILERFSAQQFPDLHSELNLSSLELGDSALYFCASSVSSATDTQYFGPGTRLTVL.

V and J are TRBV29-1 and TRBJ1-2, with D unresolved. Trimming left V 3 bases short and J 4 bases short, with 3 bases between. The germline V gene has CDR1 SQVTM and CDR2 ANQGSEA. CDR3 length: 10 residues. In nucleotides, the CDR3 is TGCAGCGTTGAGTCCTATGGCTACACCTTC. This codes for CSVESYGYTF.

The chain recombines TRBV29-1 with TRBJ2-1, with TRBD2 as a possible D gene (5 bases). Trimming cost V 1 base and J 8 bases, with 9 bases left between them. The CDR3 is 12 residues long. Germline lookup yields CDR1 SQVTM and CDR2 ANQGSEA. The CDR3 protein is CSVEVEADEQFF. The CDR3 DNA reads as TGCAGCGTTGAAGTGGAAGCGGATGAGCAGTTCTTC.

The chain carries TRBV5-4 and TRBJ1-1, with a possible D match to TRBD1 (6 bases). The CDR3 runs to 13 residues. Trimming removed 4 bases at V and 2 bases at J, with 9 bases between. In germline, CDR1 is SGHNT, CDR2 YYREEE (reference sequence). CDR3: CASSPDSNTEAFF. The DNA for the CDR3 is TGTGCCAGCAGCCCGGACAGTAACACTGAAGCTTTCTTT. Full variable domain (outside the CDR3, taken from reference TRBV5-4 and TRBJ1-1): ETGVTQSPTHLIKTRGQQVTLRCSSQSGHNTVSWYQQALGQGPQFIFQYYREEENGRGNFPPRFSGLQFPNYSSELNVNALELDDSALYLCASSPDSNTEAFFGQGTRLTVV.

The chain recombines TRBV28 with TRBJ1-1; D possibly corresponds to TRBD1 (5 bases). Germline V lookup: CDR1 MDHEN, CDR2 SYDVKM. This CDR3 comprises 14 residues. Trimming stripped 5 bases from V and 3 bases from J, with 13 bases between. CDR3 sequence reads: CASSPGGVDTEAFF. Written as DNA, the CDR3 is TGTGCCAGCAGTCCCGGGGGGGTGGACACTGAAGCTTTCTTT. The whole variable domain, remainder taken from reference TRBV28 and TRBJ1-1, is DVKVTQSSRYLVKRTGEKVFLECVQDMDHENMFWYRQDPGLGLRLIYFSYDVKMKEKGDIPEGYSVSREKKERFSLILESASTNQTSMYLCASSPGGVDTEAFFGQGTRLTVV.

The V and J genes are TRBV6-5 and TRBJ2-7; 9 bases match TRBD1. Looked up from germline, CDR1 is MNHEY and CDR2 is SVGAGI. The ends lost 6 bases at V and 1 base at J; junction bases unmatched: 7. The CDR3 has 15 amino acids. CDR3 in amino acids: CASRYATGGSYEQYF. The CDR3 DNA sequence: TGTGCCAGCAGATATGCGACAGGGGGTTCCTACGAGCAGTACTTC.

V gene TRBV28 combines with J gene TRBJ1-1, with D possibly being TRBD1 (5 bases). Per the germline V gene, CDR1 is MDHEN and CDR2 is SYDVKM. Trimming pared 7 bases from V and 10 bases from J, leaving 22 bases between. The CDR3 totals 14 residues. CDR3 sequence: CASIARGGSARAFF. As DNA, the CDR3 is TGTGCCAGCATCGCCCGGGGGGGGTCCGCTAGAGCTTTCTTT.

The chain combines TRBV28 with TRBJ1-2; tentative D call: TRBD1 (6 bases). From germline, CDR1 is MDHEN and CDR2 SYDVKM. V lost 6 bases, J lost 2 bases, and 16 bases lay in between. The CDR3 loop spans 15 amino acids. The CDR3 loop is CASSPPTGLNYGYTF. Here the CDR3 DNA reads TGTGCCAGCAGCCCCCCGACAGGATTAAACTATGGCTACACCTTC.

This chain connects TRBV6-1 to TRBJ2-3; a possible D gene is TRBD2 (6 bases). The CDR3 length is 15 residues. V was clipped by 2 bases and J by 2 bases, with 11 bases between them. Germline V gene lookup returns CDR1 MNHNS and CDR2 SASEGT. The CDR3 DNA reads TGTGCCAGCAGTGAACGGGGGAGAGACACAGATACGCAGTATTTT. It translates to CASSERGRDTDTQYF.

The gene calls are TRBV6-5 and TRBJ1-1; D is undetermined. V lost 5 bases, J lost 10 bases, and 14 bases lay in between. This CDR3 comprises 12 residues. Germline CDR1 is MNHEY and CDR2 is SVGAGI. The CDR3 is CASSVGKGAAFF. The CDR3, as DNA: TGTGCCAGCAGTGTGGGGAAGGGTGCAGCTTTCTTT.

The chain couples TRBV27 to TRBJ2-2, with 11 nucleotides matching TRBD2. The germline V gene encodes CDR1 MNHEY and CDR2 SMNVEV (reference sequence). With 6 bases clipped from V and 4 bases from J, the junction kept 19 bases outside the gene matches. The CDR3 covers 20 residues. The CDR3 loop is CASSLTGLGLAGGLTGELFF. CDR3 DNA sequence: TGTGCCAGCAGCTTGACAGGGCTCGGGCTAGCGGGAGGCCTCACCGGGGAGCTGTTTTTT.